The 30 T cell receptor beta chains listed next were all sequenced from one sample in a study of T-cell memory formation after mild COVID-19. One entry per CDR3 protein, called by TCRdb with MiXCR from the 5' RACE reads. Among approximately 51,000 distinct CDR3 sequences, around 9.7% were seen once, and the ten largest hold about 12%. The sequenced sample consisted of PBMCs or a T cell subset sorted from them (not recorded which). The receptors stem from an adult woman who had mild COVID-19 (a few samples of this study predate the infection). Cell type and time point are not known.

In this sample, this clonotype turned up many times. The J gene is TRBJ2-7, the V gene TRBV12-3 or TRBV12-4, with 7 bases lining up with TRBD1. V was clipped by 6 bases and J by 7 bases; unmatched bases: 18. The CDR3 totals 16 residues. CDR3 protein: CASSPDGDSHSFEQYF. The CDR3 coding sequence is TGTGCCAGCAGCCCCGACGGGGACAGCCACTCATTTGAGCAGTACTTC.

V and J are TRBV12-3 or TRBV12-4 and TRBJ2-7; D is unclear. The CDR3 totals 12 residues. V was pared by 3 bases and J by 5 bases, with 8 bases between. The chain's CDR3 is CASSFVKDEQYF. The CDR3, as DNA: TGTGCCAGCAGTTTTGTGAAGGACGAGCAGTACTTC.

At least ten counts were recorded for this clonotype. V usage is TRBV29-1 and J usage is TRBJ2-5; D remains ambiguous. This CDR3 is 15 amino acids long. The ends were cut back, 4 bases at V and 5 bases at J, with 20 bases in the middle. Germline V gives CDR1 SQVTM, CDR2 ANQGSEA. The CDR3 loop is CSVVPSPYNGETQYF. Here the CDR3 DNA reads TGCAGCGTTGTCCCCTCTCCCTATAATGGGGAGACCCAGTACTTC.

This clonotype was found many times. The gene calls are TRBV11-2 and TRBJ2-1; D gene ambiguous. Germline-derived CDR1 and CDR2 are SGHAT and FQNNGV. This CDR3 region has 11 residues. V was shortened by 4 bases and J by 9 bases, with 7 bases between the two germline ends. CDR3 sequence (DNA): TGTGCCAGCAGCTCGGGTCCTGAGCAGTTCTTC. This codes for CASSSGPEQFF.

The genes are TRBV18 and TRBJ2-5; D is uncertain. The V gene lost 0 bases and the J gene lost 2 bases, with 13 bases spanning the gap. The germline V gene encodes CDR1 KGHSH and CDR2 LQKENI. This CDR3 spans 16 amino acids. The CDR3 DNA reads TGTGCCAGCTCACCACCGGTAGGCAGCGCACAAGAGACCCAGTACTTC. It encodes CASSPPVGSAQETQYF.

This clonotype was counted between two and nine times. This chain uses TRBV20-1 with TRBJ1-2; 8 nucleotides match TRBD1. There are 15 residues in the CDR3. The germline CDR1 and CDR2 sequences are DFQATT and SNEGSKA (reference sequence). Unmatched junction bases numbered 5, after V lost 0 bases and J lost 2 bases. This CDR3 is CSARDRTGKNYGYTF. Here the CDR3 DNA reads TGCAGTGCTAGAGATAGGACAGGGAAGAACTATGGCTACACCTTC.

The chain carries TRBV3-1 and TRBJ2-7; 8 positions agree with TRBD1. V was clipped by 1 base and J by 5 bases; unmatched bases: 1. This CDR3 contains 13 residues. Germline lookup yields CDR1 LGHDT and CDR2 YNNKEL (reference sequence). The CDR3 loop is CASSQGTGNEQYF. The CDR3 DNA follows: TGTGCCAGCAGCCAAGGGACAGGGAACGAGCAGTACTTC.

This clonotype was seen more than once but under ten times. V gene TRBV6-6 combines with J gene TRBJ2-7, with 9 bases that match TRBD2. The CDR3 runs to 15 residues. V was pared by 5 bases and J by 3 bases, with 8 bases of the junction left unmatched. Germline-derived CDR1 and CDR2 are MNHNY and SVGAGI (reference sequence). CDR3 amino acids: CASSGLAGFYYEQYF. The CDR3 DNA sequence: TGTGCCAGCAGTGGGCTAGCGGGATTCTACTACGAGCAGTACTTC.

This clonotype was observed a few times. One end of the junction does not line up with germline, which may come from a read error. This chain links TRBV25-1 with TRBJ2-7; either TRBD1 or TRBD2 may supply D (6 bases each). This CDR3 is built from 12 residues. Germline-derived CDR1 and CDR2 are MGHDK and SYGVNS. The CDR3 nucleotides are TGTGCCAGCAGTGGTTCGTTGGGGGGCTTGAACTTC. Encoded protein: CASSGSLGGLNF.

This clonotype was seen at least ten times. The CDR3 spells CATSLSAGMSYEQYF. The CDR3 DNA is TGTGCCACCTCTTTATCGGCAGGGATGTCCTACGAGCAGTACTTC. This sequence joins TRBV19 and TRBJ2-7; tentatively, D is TRBD1 (5 bases). Germline values: CDR1 LNHDA, CDR2 SQIVND (reference sequence). This CDR3 contains 15 residues. V was clipped by 10 bases and J by 1 base, with 20 bases between them.

The table lists this clonotype with many counts. The rearrangement joins TRBV6-2 or TRBV6-3 to TRBJ2-2; 7 nucleotides match TRBD2. J was trimmed by 7 bases and V by 8 bases; bases with no gene match: 16. Germline V CDR1 and CDR2: MNHEY, SVGEGT. The CDR3 spans 16 residues. CDR3 DNA: TGTGCCAGCCTACCTACCGGATTGGGGGGGAGCGGGGAGCTGTTTTTT. Its protein product is CASLPTGLGGSGELFF.

This sequence joins TRBV7-2 and TRBJ1-3, with D uncertain. The CDR3 totals 15 residues. CDR1 and CDR2 (germline): SGHTA, FQGNSA. V lost 4 bases and J lost 2, with 12 bases in between. CDR3 bases: TGTGCCAGCAGCTCCACTAGCGATCCTGGAAACACCATATATTTT. As protein: CASSSTSDPGNTIYF.

This clonotype was picked up a small number of times. This chain joins TRBV4-3 and TRBJ1-2; perhaps TRBD1 as D (6 bases). V was shortened by 2 bases and J by 8 bases, with 12 bases between the two germline ends. There are 13 residues in the CDR3. The V gene's germline CDR1 is LGHNA and CDR2 YSLEER. Written as DNA, the CDR3 is TGCGCCAGCAGCCAACTTGGGGGCTACGGCTACACCTTC. This translates into CASSQLGGYGYTF.

This clonotype was counted many times. The gene calls are TRBV5-1 and TRBJ2-7; the match to TRBD1 covers 11 bases. Germline V gives CDR1 SGHRS, CDR2 YFSETQ. The CDR3 is 15 residues long. Unmatched junction bases numbered 4, after V lost 0 bases and J lost 5 bases. In DNA form, the CDR3 reads TGCGCCAGCAGCTTGGAGGGACAGGGGGTGCACGAGCAGTACTTC. Translated, it gives CASSLEGQGVHEQYF.

This clonotype has only a few counts. The chain links TRBV20-1 to TRBJ2-1, with D possibly matching TRBD2 (6 bases). Germline V gives CDR1 DFQATT, CDR2 SNEGSKA (reference sequence). V was clipped by 3 bases and J by 6 bases, with 12 bases between them. The CDR3 loop spans 13 amino acids. The CDR3 nucleotides read TGCAGTGCTAGCGGGAGAGTCTCCAATGAGCAGTTCTTC. Residues: CSASGRVSNEQFF.

The chain carries TRBV6-1 and TRBJ1-2, with unresolved D. There are 13 residues in the CDR3. V dropped 1 base and J dropped 6 bases, with 9 bases sitting between them. Germline values: CDR1 MNHNS, CDR2 SASEGT. Here the CDR3 DNA reads TGTGCCAGCAGTGAAGGGCAGCGAGATGGCTACACCTTC. This codes for CASSEGQRDGYTF.

The chain carries TRBV20-1 and TRBJ1-5, with D possibly TRBD1 on 6 matching bases. Trimming stripped 2 bases from V and 3 bases from J, with 14 bases between. This CDR3 has 15 residues. Germline V gene lookup returns CDR1 DFQATT and CDR2 SNEGSKA (reference sequence). CDR3 sequence reads: CSARPMTGLNQPQHF. CDR3 coding DNA: TGCAGTGCTAGACCTATGACAGGCCTCAATCAGCCCCAGCATTTT.

Turning to this clonotype: A read error is possible here, since a much larger clone lies one base away. This chain uses TRBV20-1 with TRBJ1-5; D remains unclear. Germline lookup yields CDR1 DFQATT and CDR2 SNEGSKA (reference sequence). Deletions cut 6 bases from V and 5 bases from J, with 20 bases between. The CDR3 spans 15 residues. The CDR3 nucleotides read TGCAGTGCGGGAAGGAGGTACAACCGGCATCAGCCCCAGCATTTT. Protein: CSAGRRYNRHQPQHF.

The rearrangement uses TRBV7-2 and TRBJ2-1; D remains ambiguous. CDR3 length: 14 amino acids. Germline V lookup: CDR1 SGHTA, CDR2 FQGNSA. Trimming took 7 bases from V and 5 from J, leaving 15 bases between them. The CDR3 sequence is CASKTPELNNEQFF. The CDR3 DNA is TGTGCCAGCAAGACTCCGGAACTTAACAATGAGCAGTTCTTC.

This chain links TRBV27 with TRBJ1-2; a possible D gene is TRBD1 (6 bases). V lost 4 bases to trimming and J lost 7 bases, with 19 bases between them. Per the germline V gene, CDR1 is MNHEY and CDR2 is SMNVEV (reference sequence). The length of the CDR3 is 15 residues. The CDR3 region has the DNA TGTGCCAGCAGTTCATTAGGGCCAGGGGCTGCTGGCTACACCTTC. Translation gives CASSSLGPGAAGYTF.

The chain combines TRBV4-1 with TRBJ2-2; D gene uncertain. The CDR3 sequence is 17 residues long. Trimming left V 2 bases short and J 6 bases short, with 19 bases between. CDR1 is MGHRA and CDR2 is YSYEKL in the germline V gene. The CDR3 nucleotides read TGCGCCAGCAGCCAATTGGATATGGGTATGGTTGCCGGGGAGCTGTTTTTT. It codes for CASSQLDMGMVAGELFF.

This clonotype was seen only a few times. The chain combines TRBV7-8 with TRBJ2-7, with a weak D call TRBD2 (7 bases). This CDR3 is 14 amino acids long. V lost 3 bases to trimming and J lost 4 bases, with 13 bases between them. CDR1 is SGHVS, CDR2 FQNEAQ, per germline. The CDR3 DNA reads TGTGCCAGCAGCTTCGGGGCGGGGGCATACGAGCAGTACTTC. Translated: CASSFGAGAYEQYF.

This clonotype was picked up a small number of times. V and J are TRBV25-1 and TRBJ1-5; D gene uncertain. Between the trimmed V and J ends, which lost 1 base and 4 bases, there was a span of 11 bases. Germline loops: CDR1 MGHDK, CDR2 SYGVNS. This CDR3 is 15 amino acids long. The DNA for the CDR3 is TGTGCCAGCAGTGAATCATCGCGTGGGAATCAGCCCCAGCATTTT. It yields the protein CASSESSRGNQPQHF.

This clonotype was counted many times. The chain is built from TRBV24-1 and TRBJ1-5, with TRBD1 as a possible D gene (6 bases). Per the germline V gene, CDR1 is KGHDR and CDR2 is SFDVKD. The CDR3 runs to 18 residues. Trimming cost V 0 bases and J 2 bases, with 16 bases left between them. The DNA of the CDR3 is TGTGCCACCAGTGATTTGATAAGGACAGCCGTCGGCAATCAGCCCCAGCATTTT. It codes for CATSDLIRTAVGNQPQHF.

This clonotype was seen at least ten times. The chain recombines TRBV4-3 with TRBJ2-2; the D gene is possibly TRBD2 (6 bases). The length of the CDR3 is 17 residues. Germline V gives CDR1 LGHNA, CDR2 YSLEER. Trimming removed 0 bases at V and 0 bases at J, with 11 bases between. This CDR3 reads CASSQDRLAANTGELFF. CDR3 coding DNA: TGCGCCAGCAGCCAAGATCGGTTAGCGGCGAACACCGGGGAGCTGTTTTTT.

The rearrangement links TRBV4-2 to TRBJ1-1; TRBD1 agrees at 8 bases. Trimming took 5 bases from V and 3 from J; bases not matched to a gene: 8. CDR3 length: 15 amino acids. The germline V gene encodes CDR1 LGHNA and CDR2 YNFKEQ. The CDR3 region has the DNA TGTGCCAGCAGCGAACGGACAGGGATGGACACTGAAGCTTTCTTT. It yields the protein CASSERTGMDTEAFF.

This clonotype was seen many times. The V call is TRBV10-2, the J call TRBJ2-7; the D call may be TRBD1 or TRBD2 (6 bases each). The CDR3 has 15 amino acids. CDR1 WSHSY and CDR2 SAAADI come from the germline V gene. Trimming pared 1 base from V and 0 bases from J, leaving 10 bases between. The CDR3 is CASSELGGSSYEQYF. CDR3 coding DNA: TGCGCCAGCAGTGAGTTAGGGGGGAGCTCCTACGAGCAGTACTTC.

This clonotype showed up many times. V gene TRBV13 combines with J gene TRBJ2-1, with TRBD2 identical over 10 bases. This CDR3 contains 15 residues. Germline loops: CDR1 PRHDT, CDR2 FYEKMQ (reference sequence). J gave up 9 bases and V 2 bases, and 7 bases lay outside the gene matches. CDR3 amino acids: CASSLITSGVIEQFF. The CDR3 DNA follows: TGTGCCAGCAGCTTAATAACTAGCGGGGTGATTGAGCAGTTCTTC.

The J gene is TRBJ2-7, the V gene TRBV18, with D perhaps given as TRBD1 or TRBD2 (5 bases each). Trimming removed 2 bases at V and 9 bases at J, with 14 bases between. CDR3 size: 13 residues. Germline CDR1 reads KGHSH; CDR2 reads LQKENI. The chain's CDR3 is CASSPNGPGRQYF. The CDR3 DNA is TGTGCCAGCTCACCAAATGGGCCAGGGAGGCAGTACTTC.

This clonotype was recorded at least ten times. V usage is TRBV12-3 or TRBV12-4 and J usage is TRBJ1-2, with 10 bases that match TRBD1. With V trimmed by 6 bases and J by 6 bases, 10 bases remained unmatched. The CDR3 sequence is 15 residues long. CDR3 bases: TGTGCCAGCAGCCACCAGACAGGGGGCAGCAATGGCTACACCTTC. Its translation is CASSHQTGGSNGYTF.